The 27 T cell receptor beta chains presented below share a single source sample, sequenced in a study of control samples from healthy donors and cancer patients. The protocol was immunoSEQ multiplex PCR, while the TCRdb copy is restricted to in-frame clones and leaves out a portion. The sample has about 150,000 clones, 94% seen once. Sequencing was carried out using blood. All receptors derive from a man aged 35 to 55 in good health.

V usage is TRBV18 and J usage is TRBJ1-4; weak D call: TRBD1 (6 bases). This CDR3 has 16 residues. Trimming pared 2 bases from V and 4 bases from J, leaving 14 bases between. Per germline, CDR1 KGHSH and CDR2 LQKENI. CDR3 amino acids: CASSPATGSINEKLFF. CDR3 DNA sequence: TGTGCCAGCTCACCAGCCACAGGGAGCATTAATGAAAAACTGTTTTTT. Filled out from reference TRBV18 and TRBJ1-4, the complete variable domain reads NAGVMQNPRHLVRRRGQEARLRCSPMKGHSHVYWYRQLPEEGLKFMVYLQKENIIDESGMPKERFSAEFPKEGPSILRIQQVVRGDSAAYFCASSPATGSINEKLFFGSGTQLSVL.

V and J are TRBV18 and TRBJ1-6; D is ambiguous. This CDR3 region has 14 residues. Per germline, CDR1 KGHSH and CDR2 LQKENI. V lost 5 bases, J lost 5 bases, and 10 bases lay in between. The CDR3 sequence: CASSVQSNNSPLHF. The CDR3 nucleotides are TGTGCCAGCTCAGTACAGAGTAATAATTCACCCCTCCACTTT.

The chain is built from TRBV5-1 and TRBJ2-2; D is ambiguous. Deletions cut 5 bases from V and 0 bases from J, with 2 bases between. Germline V lookup: CDR1 SGHRS, CDR2 YFSETQ. The length of the CDR3 is 12 residues. CDR3 sequence reads: CASRPNTGELFF. CDR3 in DNA: TGCGCCAGCAGGCCGAACACCGGGGAGCTGTTTTTT.

The CDR3 DNA is TGTGCCATCAGTGAGTCGCAGGAGAACATTCAGTACTTC. It yields the protein CAISESQENIQYF. V and J are TRBV10-3 and TRBJ2-4; D gene unclear. Trimming took 0 bases from V and 7 from J, leaving 7 bases between them. The CDR3 totals 13 residues. Looked up from germline, CDR1 is ENHRY and CDR2 is SYGVKD.

The chain employs TRBV6-5 and TRBJ1-6; D perhaps matches TRBD1 (6 bases). Trimming removed 5 bases at V and 7 bases at J, with 12 bases between. CDR1 is MNHEY and CDR2 is SVGAGI in the germline V gene. CDR3 length: 14 amino acids. The CDR3 loop reads CASSTGPGNSPLHF. In DNA, the CDR3 is TGTGCCAGCAGTACAGGGCCCGGGAATTCACCCCTCCACTTT.

V gene TRBV7-9 combines with J gene TRBJ1-2; 8 positions match TRBD1. Germline trimming cut 1 base from V and 7 bases from J; bases unmatched to any gene: 8. CDR3 length equals 15 residues. CDR1 and CDR2 from the germline V gene are SEHNR and FQNEAQ (reference sequence). CDR3: CASSLGAVTGVGYTF. CDR3 nucleotide sequence: TGTGCCAGCAGCTTAGGTGCCGTGACAGGGGTTGGCTACACCTTC.

The rearrangement links TRBV6-4 to TRBJ2-1; D may be TRBD1 (5 bases). The CDR3 has 16 amino acids. Per germline, CDR1 MRHNA and CDR2 SNTAGT. V was clipped by 6 bases and J by 0 bases, with 15 bases between them. The CDR3 DNA follows: TGTGCCAGCAGCAGAATCGCAGGGTCCTCCTACAATGAGCAGTTCTTC. Translation gives CASSRIAGSSYNEQFF.

The chain joins TRBV6-5 to TRBJ1-2, with 7 positions matching TRBD1. J gave up 8 bases and V 6 bases, and 15 bases lay outside the gene matches. Germline CDR1 and CDR2: MNHEY and SVGAGI. CDR3 length equals 15 residues. As DNA, the CDR3 is TGTGCCAGCAGGGGGGGGGACAGTATTGGTTTGGGCTACACCTTC. As protein: CASRGGDSIGLGYTF.

The chain links TRBV6-5 to TRBJ2-7; no firm D call. Germline CDR1 and CDR2: MNHEY and SVGAGI. The V and J ends lost 10 bases and 2 bases respectively, with 18 bases between them. The CDR3 spans 14 residues. This CDR3 is CATREVATAYEQYF. The CDR3 DNA sequence: TGTGCCACAAGAGAGGTGGCCACAGCCTACGAGCAGTACTTC.

This chain links TRBV4-1 with TRBJ2-7, with TRBD1 as a possible D gene (5 bases). Looked up from germline, CDR1 is MGHRA and CDR2 is YSYEKL. The CDR3 has 16 residues. V gave up 2 bases and J gave up 1 base, with 15 bases separating them. The CDR3 DNA reads TGCGCCAGCAGCCAAACTACAGGCTTACCTTCCTACGAGCAGTACTTC. This sequence encodes CASSQTTGLPSYEQYF.

A single count supports this clone. V usage is TRBV12-3 or TRBV12-4 and J usage is TRBJ2-5; a possible D gene is TRBD2 (5 bases). Trimming shortened V by 3 bases and J by 6 bases, and 8 bases separated the two germline ends. The CDR3 has 12 residues. CDR3 sequence (DNA): TGTGCCAGCAGTTTTGGGGAGCAGACCCAGTACTTC. Encoded protein: CASSFGEQTQYF.

The chain's CDR3 is CASSLQGAGEQYF. The CDR3 DNA reads as TGTGCCAGCAGTTTACAGGGGGCGGGCGAGCAGTACTTC. The chain couples TRBV27 to TRBJ2-7, with 8 nucleotides matching TRBD1. The ends lost 2 bases at V and 6 bases at J; junction bases unmatched: 3. Per the germline V gene, CDR1 is MNHEY and CDR2 is SMNVEV (reference sequence). The CDR3 has 13 residues.

The gene calls are TRBV2 and TRBJ1-1, with 9 nucleotides matching TRBD1. There are 15 residues in the CDR3. V lost 5 bases, J lost 8 bases, and 12 bases stayed unmatched. Germline V gives CDR1 SNHLY, CDR2 FYNNEI. As DNA, the CDR3 is TGTGCCAGCAGTCTTCCTGTTTCGACAGGGGGAGAAGCTTTCTTT. It specifies CASSLPVSTGGEAFF.

The chain recombines TRBV7-9 with TRBJ1-1; TRBD1 might be the D (5 bases). The V gene lost 1 base and the J gene lost 4 bases, with 10 bases spanning the gap. Germline CDR1 SEHNR, CDR2 FQNEAQ (reference sequence). The CDR3 sequence is 14 residues long. DNA of the CDR3: TGTGCCAGCAGCTTAGGCGGGGGGGGCACTGAAGCTTTCTTT. Its translation: CASSLGGGGTEAFF.

In its sample, this clone was seen once. This chain connects TRBV10-3 to TRBJ1-1; D is unresolved. This CDR3 contains 14 residues. Germline assignment: CDR1 ENHRY and CDR2 SYGVKD. With 1 base removed from V and 6 bases from J, the gap between germline ends came to 12 bases. The CDR3 spells CAISEYGDGSEAFF. CDR3 coding DNA: TGTGCCATCAGTGAGTACGGCGACGGATCTGAAGCTTTCTTT.

A word on this clone: Other nucleotide sequences from this sample produce the same CDR3. V gene TRBV5-1 combines with J gene TRBJ1-1; D is undetermined. This CDR3 contains 13 residues. V was shortened by 0 bases and J by 4 bases, with 7 bases between the two germline ends. Germline lookup yields CDR1 SGHRS and CDR2 YFSETQ. DNA of the CDR3: TGCGCCAGCAGCTTGGGGGGAGGCACTGAAGCTTTCTTT. Residues: CASSLGGGTEAFF.

Remarks on this clone: Other nucleotide sequences from this sample produce the same CDR3. V is TRBV27 and J is TRBJ1-4; D might be TRBD1 (6 bases). Germline V gene lookup returns CDR1 MNHEY and CDR2 SMNVEV (reference sequence). The CDR3 extends over 15 amino acids. V was pared by 0 bases and J by 8 bases, with 13 bases between. The CDR3 nucleotides are TGTGCCAGCAGTTTATCGGGGGGGCGCGTCGAAAAACTGTTTTTT. Its protein is CASSLSGGRVEKLFF.

J is TRBJ1-1 and V is TRBV6-2 or TRBV6-3; the D gene is possibly TRBD1 (5 bases). The CDR3 has 15 residues. The germline V gene has CDR1 MNHEY and CDR2 SVGEGT. Trimming shortened V by 1 base and J by 0 bases, and 9 bases separated the two germline ends. CDR3 sequence: CASSYFLDMNTEAFF. The CDR3 DNA follows: TGTGCCAGCAGTTACTTTCTGGACATGAACACTGAAGCTTTCTTT.

This chain connects TRBV7-2 to TRBJ1-2; D gene uncertain. Germline V gene lookup returns CDR1 SGHTA and CDR2 FQGNSA. CDR3 size: 14 residues. The V gene lost 5 bases and the J gene lost 1 base, with 11 bases spanning the gap. The CDR3 sequence: CASSPWTVNYGYTF. In DNA form, the CDR3 reads TGTGCCAGCAGCCCATGGACGGTTAACTATGGCTACACCTTC.

CDR3 protein: CASSQDLTSGRAVNNEQFF. The CDR3 DNA reads TGCGCCAGCAGCCAAGATCTGACTAGCGGGCGAGCCGTCAACAATGAGCAGTTCTTC. This sequence joins TRBV4-3 and TRBJ2-1, with 10 positions matching TRBD2. Germline CDR1 is LGHNA and CDR2 is YSLEER. This CDR3 region has 19 residues. J gave up 5 bases and V 0 bases, and 13 bases lay outside the gene matches.

V usage is TRBV18 and J usage is TRBJ1-4; 9 bases fit TRBD1. The CDR3 length is 13 residues. V dropped 8 bases and J dropped 7; count of bases not matched to a gene: 5. CDR1 and CDR2 from the germline V gene are KGHSH and LQKENI. The CDR3 region is CASAGTGTEKLFF. In DNA, the CDR3 is TGTGCCAGCGCCGGGACAGGGACTGAAAAACTGTTTTTT.

The chain has TRBV5-1 and TRBJ1-1; the D is unclear. This CDR3 is built from 15 residues. Germline assignment: CDR1 SGHRS and CDR2 YFSETQ. The V end lost 5 bases, the J end lost 0 bases, and 14 bases lay between the germline ends. The CDR3 region has the DNA TGCGCCAGCAGTGTTAACGGGATCATGAACACTGAAGCTTTCTTT. Protein: CASSVNGIMNTEAFF.

The chain combines TRBV12-3 or TRBV12-4 with TRBJ1-6, with TRBD1 matching over 8 bases. CDR3 length: 11 amino acids. V was clipped by 4 bases and J by 14 bases; unmatched bases: 1. The CDR3 sequence: CASSYRGALHF. For the CDR3, the DNA is TGTGCCAGCAGTTACAGGGGGGCCCTCCACTTT.

The chain employs TRBV27 and TRBJ1-2, with D maybe TRBD1 (5 bases). V gave up 0 bases and J gave up 8 bases, with 13 bases separating them. Germline V gene sequence: CDR1 MNHEY, CDR2 SMNVEV (reference sequence). This CDR3 has 14 residues. The CDR3 loop is CASSLSTGASGYTF. The CDR3 bases are TGTGCCAGCAGTTTATCGACCGGGGCATCAGGCTACACCTTC.

This sequence joins TRBV2 and TRBJ2-3; 9 bases are a match to TRBD2. V lost 2 bases and J lost 0; bases outside the gene matches: 0. Looked up from germline, CDR1 is SNHLY and CDR2 is FYNNEI. CDR3 length: 15 residues. CDR3 amino acids: CASSELAGSTDTQYF. Written as DNA, the CDR3 is TGTGCCAGCAGTGAACTAGCGGGGAGCACAGATACGCAGTATTTT.

The rearrangement joins TRBV27 to TRBJ1-2; D is unclear. The V end lost 3 bases, the J end lost 4 bases, and 9 bases lay between the germline ends. CDR1 and CDR2 from the germline V gene are MNHEY and SMNVEV (reference sequence). The CDR3 runs 13 residues. Here the CDR3 DNA reads TGTGCCAGCAGTTTCCGAGGGCCCTATGGCTACACCTTC. Its translation: CASSFRGPYGYTF.

The V gene is TRBV11-1, the J gene TRBJ2-1, with D perhaps TRBD2 (7 bases). Germline V CDR1 and CDR2: SGHAT, FQDESV (reference sequence). The V end was cut by 5 bases, the J end by 8 bases, with 16 bases between. The CDR3 is 14 residues long. The CDR3, as DNA: TGTGCCAGCAGCGCGAGGGGGGGCAATCATGAGCAGTTCTTC. Protein: CASSARGGNHEQFF.